This T cell receptor beta chain was obtained from a study of cytomegalovirus exposure and HLA in healthy donors (dated by TCRdb to about 2017). The study in broad terms: The 666 repertoires of the first cohort and the roughly 120 validation repertoires were produced on the same platform, according to a later analysis. The study aimed to test whether signatures of past pathogen exposure could be identified by cataloging public T cell receptors. Along with the roughly 670-subject first cohort, a separate validation cohort of over a hundred different subjects was used. The study combined high-throughput TCR immunosequencing, statistical association of individual TCRs with disease status, and machine learning to predict cytomegalovirus infection status. The study at large found these results: In vitro tests confirmed that a few of the cytomegalovirus-associated TCR beta chains recognize cytomegalovirus antigens. While some public TCRs were present in many individuals, most TCR sequences turned up only very rarely across donors. Cytomegalovirus status was reported to be diagnosed by the classifier with high specificity and sensitivity in both the original and validation cohorts. The validation cohort had no HLA typing available for a later analysis, so co-occurrence within that cohort was assessed over all 120 repertoires. The authors suggested that the approach could potentially be extended to other disease states and immunological phenotypes. In a later analysis, TCRs clustered in the first cohort were found to also tend to co-occur in the 120 or so validation repertoires, with 85% to 95% of cluster scores above 0. In the study, about 150 TCR beta chains were listed as associated with cytomegalovirus.

A note on this clone: Its antigen is unknown. No per-base quality is available; no much larger clone lies one base away.

The donors belonged to the validation cohort of over a hundred subjects, which was separate from the roughly 700-subject first cohort. Library construction relied on the immunoSEQ multiplex PCR assay. The original methods were these. A statistical classification framework was developed to diagnose cytomegalovirus status using the catalog of TCR beta chain sequences. TCRdb stores this immuneACCESS table with in-frame sequences only. Part of the clones is absent; in the studies checked, under half of the shortfall reflects unresolved V genes, and no reason is known for the rest. For V, J and clone size, that table is used; D and trimming come from the DNA. A total of some 320,000 clones appear in this sample, roughly 90% of them only once. The ten largest account for over 1% of the sample. Measured from the cysteine to the phenylalanine, the CDR3 is 13 residues long. Of all the DNA, just the CDR3 is kept, 39 bases in frame from base 1. V is cut by 4 bases and J by 4 bases, and the space between the germline ends is 11 bases. The germline V gene supplies CDR1 SGHDT and CDR2 YYEEEE.

The chain is assembled from TRBV5-6 and TRBJ1-2, with a weak D call of TRBD1 (6 bases match). Sequenced sample: PBMCs. The clonotype originates from a woman aged 25 to 39 in good health and CMV-seropositive. The CDR3 region: CASSATGSYGYTF. The DNA reads as follows: TGTGCCAGCAGCGCTACAGGGAGCTATGGCTACACCTTC.